This TCR beta chain was found in a study of shared clonotypes between healthy human individuals (TCRdb year 2020). Regarding the research as a whole: The cohort included a few men and a couple of women between 18 and 49 years of age. The study deeply sequenced blood TCR repertoires of five healthy adults to estimate repertoire size and the extent of clonotype sharing between individuals. For each donor, CD4 naive and CD4 memory were each given three plates, CD8 naive was given two plates, and CD8 memory was given one plate. Per donor, leukapheresis produced somewhere between about 0.94 and 8.9 billion PBMCs. Libraries were prepared and TCR repertoires were sequenced by different laboratories using diverse techniques, in order to increase sequencing depth and limit assay-specific biases.

Trimmed from V: 6 bases; trimmed from J: 5 bases; junction bases lacking a gene match: 0. Counted from cysteine to phenylalanine, this CDR3 has 13 amino acids. Kept here is only the CDR3 DNA, which spans 39 bases and is read in frame from base 1. The CDR1 and CDR2 encoded by the germline V gene are SNHLY and FYNNEI. About this clone itself: The antigen this receptor binds is unknown. Base qualities are missing; no much larger clone stands one base away.

The donors were healthy, HIV-negative adults who had no recently reported acute infections or vaccinations. Every donor was a Caucasian adult residing in Nashville, Tennessee, USA. CD4+ T cells were enriched by magnetic negative selection, after which naive cells were positively selected on CD45RA and the negative fraction was taken as the memory subset. Blood was obtained by leukapheresis, after which PBMCs were separated by Ficoll-Histopaque density gradient centrifugation and cryopreserved in liquid nitrogen vapor phase. Analytical flow cytometry was used to check the purity and quantity of each magnetically sorted T cell population. Genomic DNA was isolated from each sorted fraction and quantified by UV absorbance on a Nanodrop 2000c. Overall study results and their limits: The genetic and exposure-history diversity represented was limited by the small number of donors. When a handful of donors were compared, the shared fraction of clonotypes was around 5% for naive CD4, 3.5% to 4% for naive CD8, about 2.4% for memory CD4, and around 0.4% for memory CD8. Sampling was restricted to blood, and TCR repertoires in tissues likely differ from the TCR repertoires found in blood. Incomplete sequencing was indicated by rarefaction of sorted-subset datasets, despite the large sequencing depth. Naive subsets generally had larger estimated clonotype richness than memory subsets. Higher generation probabilities were observed for clonotypes shared by all four sorted-subset donors than for non-shared clonotypes. Pairwise subsampling indicated that sequencing depth was expected to affect the degree of clonotype sharing among donors.

TCR CDR3 regions were amplified from genomic DNA by multiplex PCR using the deep immunoSEQ assay. Genomic DNA extracted from each cell subset was distributed evenly over all wells of several immunoSEQ 96-well plates, and each plate served as one replicate. For sorted subsets, 200 to 250 ng of genomic DNA, equivalent to some 30,000 T cell genomes, went into each replicate PCR. Purified libraries were measured with a Qubit 3.0 fluorometer, size-checked on a Bioanalyzer 2100, and measured again with the KAPA Library Quantification kit. Each immunoSEQ 96-well plate was sequenced on its own single-read 150-cycle Illumina NextSeq 550 flow cell. In the original analysis: The immunoSEQ output contained only junctional sequences without quality scores, so filtering could not match that applied to full-length reads. To assign V/J genes and CDR3, sequences were annotated against IMGT germline references using PyIR, a Python wrapper for IgBLAST v1.9. Reads were filtered out if the reads had weak V/J assignments (E-value above 1e-6), no CDR3, stop codons, out-of-frame junctions, or ambiguous translated residues. V3J clonotypes were defined by identical inferred V gene, J gene, and CDR3 amino acid sequence. Percentage overlap between repertoires was calculated by dividing the number of shared unique clonotypes by the size of the smaller repertoire. Repertoire richness was assessed with RTK rarefaction, the Chao1 estimator, and Recon v2.1 estimates of unobserved clonotypes. OLGA was used to compute generation probabilities for all TCRbeta clonotypes that the gDNA method yielded from four donors. TCRdb holds this immuneACCESS table with in-frame rearrangements only. Some clones are missing; in checked studies, unresolved V genes explain under half, and the rest has no known cause. The DNA was the basis for D and trimming; V, J and clone size are from that table. The sample table contains roughly 2 million clones; only one count was recorded for 95% of them. The top ten hold roughly 0.13% of the sample.

This clonotype was obtained from a man aged 18 to 29 in good health. The receptor chain draws on TRBV2 and TRBJ2-1, and 11 junctional nucleotides match TRBD2. The material sequenced was naive CD4+ T cells sorted from blood. The cell subset or site label on this specimen signifies: CD45RA+ positively selected. At the DNA level, the sequence is TGTGCCAGCAGGACTAGCGGGGACAATGAGCAGTTCTTC. Protein translation: CASRTSGDNEQFF.